The 30 T cell receptor beta chains below all came from one sample that was sequenced in a study of cytomegalovirus exposure and HLA in healthy donors. TCRdb's copy holds only in-frame clones and misses some; the assay was immunoSEQ multiplex PCR. The repertoire consists of approximately 170,000 clones, with over 80% occurring once and the leading ten covering around 2.4%. The sequenced material came from PBMCs. These receptors all stem from a man in his thirties or forties in good health and CMV-seropositive.

For the CDR3, the DNA is TGTGCCAGTAGTACGGCCAGGACAGTTAACTATGGCTACACCTTC. This encodes CASSTARTVNYGYTF. The chain recombines TRBV19 with TRBJ1-2; perhaps TRBD1 as D (6 bases). The V gene's germline CDR1 is LNHDA and CDR2 SQIVND (reference sequence). CDR3 length: 15 residues. V shed 4 bases and J shed 1 base, with 13 bases lying between them.

This chain uses TRBV4-1 with TRBJ2-7, with 11 bases identical to TRBD2. The CDR3 has 15 amino acids. V gave up 0 bases and J gave up 4 bases; unmatched junction bases: 2. Germline CDR1 is MGHRA and CDR2 is YSYEKL. CDR3 nucleotides: TGCGCCAGCAGCCAAGAAACTAGCGGGGGTTACGAGCAGTACTTC. Its translation is CASSQETSGGYEQYF.

The V gene is TRBV5-1, the J gene TRBJ1-1; TRBD1 is a possible D gene (5 bases). The CDR3 consists of 13 residues. With 4 bases removed from V and 1 base from J, the gap between germline ends came to 8 bases. Looked up from germline, CDR1 is SGHRS and CDR2 is YFSETQ. The CDR3 is CASSPGQNTEAFF. Written as DNA, the CDR3 is TGCGCCAGCAGCCCCGGACAGAACACTGAAGCTTTCTTT.

The chain carries TRBV7-8 and TRBJ1-2; no definite D call. The CDR3 has 12 residues. Trimming took off 3 bases at V and 4 bases at J, with 6 bases between the two ends. CDR1 is SGHVS, CDR2 FQNEAQ, per germline. CDR3 in DNA: TGTGCCAGCAGCTTTTCCAGCTATGGCTACACCTTC. Protein product: CASSFSSYGYTF.

This chain connects TRBV29-1 to TRBJ1-1; D gene unclear. Between the trimmed V and J ends, which lost 4 bases and 7 bases, there was a span of 19 bases. This CDR3 has 14 residues. CDR1 is SQVTM and CDR2 is ANQGSEA in the germline V gene. The CDR3 DNA follows: TGCAGCGTTGCCGCCTCTACAGTTCGGGGTGAAGCTTTCTTT. This gives the protein CSVAASTVRGEAFF.

The CDR3 here is CASSGGDTIRGNYGYTF. CDR3 DNA sequence: TGCGCCAGCAGCGGGGGGGACACAATAAGGGGAAACTATGGCTACACCTTC. V usage is TRBV4-3 and J usage is TRBJ1-2, with D perhaps TRBD1 (6 bases). The germline V and J ends were trimmed by 5 bases and 2 bases, with 21 bases remaining between them. Germline CDR1 reads LGHNA; CDR2 reads YSLEER. The CDR3 runs to 17 residues.

The V and J genes are TRBV27 and TRBJ1-1; the match to TRBD1 covers 8 bases. Trimming cost V 1 base and J 4 bases; bases outside gene matches: 8. The length of the CDR3 is 16 residues. Germline CDR1 is MNHEY and CDR2 is SMNVEV (reference sequence). The CDR3 loop is CASSLYLDRAGTEAFF. The CDR3 coding sequence is TGTGCCAGCAGTTTATATCTGGACAGGGCGGGCACTGAAGCTTTCTTT.

The chain links TRBV10-3 to TRBJ2-7, with D tentatively TRBD1 (6 bases). Germline V gene lookup returns CDR1 ENHRY and CDR2 SYGVKD. V dropped 4 bases and J dropped 2 bases, with 12 bases sitting between them. CDR3 size: 14 residues. The CDR3 spells CAISGTGPPYEQYF. The DNA for the CDR3 is TGTGCCATCAGTGGTACAGGGCCCCCCTACGAGCAGTACTTC.

The rearrangement joins TRBV9 to TRBJ1-5; 8 nucleotides match TRBD1. V shed 6 bases and J 4 bases; nucleotides not matched to a gene: 21. Looked up from germline, CDR1 is SGDLS and CDR2 is YYNGEE. CDR3 size: 19 residues. The CDR3: CASTIKLGTGGGLNQPQHF. The CDR3 coding sequence is TGTGCCAGCACTATCAAATTAGGGACAGGCGGGGGTTTAAATCAGCCCCAGCATTTT.

This rearrangement joins TRBV6-4 to TRBJ1-1, with 10 nucleotides matching TRBD1. The CDR3 sequence is 17 residues long. V lost 2 bases, J lost 3 bases, and 9 bases stayed unmatched. Germline V gives CDR1 MRHNA, CDR2 SNTAGT. In DNA form, the CDR3 reads TGTGCCAGCAGTGACCCTCGACAGGGGGCAGCGGACACTGAAGCTTTCTTT. Encoded protein: CASSDPRQGAADTEAFF.

The J gene is TRBJ2-7, the V gene TRBV6-5; TRBD1 agrees at 11 bases. V lost 2 bases to trimming and J lost 5 bases; unmatched junction nucleotides: 8. There are 16 residues in the CDR3. The germline CDR1 and CDR2 sequences are MNHEY and SVGAGI. CDR3 DNA sequence: TGTGCCAGCAGTTACGTTTGGGACAGGGGGACGCACGAGCAGTACTTC. As protein: CASSYVWDRGTHEQYF.

CDR3 amino acids: CASSPVGVQETQYF. CDR3 DNA sequence: TGTGCCAGCAGCCCGGTCGGGGTCCAAGAGACCCAGTACTTC. The chain uses TRBV6-5 and TRBJ2-5, with D perhaps TRBD2 (5 bases). V lost 6 bases to trimming and J lost 1 base, with 12 bases between them. CDR1 and CDR2 from the germline V gene are MNHEY and SVGAGI. CDR3 length: 14 amino acids.

This chain joins TRBV9 and TRBJ1-6; 7 bases match TRBD1. V shed 2 bases and J 7 bases; nucleotides not matched to a gene: 6. The CDR3 length is 15 residues. The germline V gene has CDR1 SGDLS and CDR2 YYNGEE. The CDR3 sequence is CASSVADRLNSPLHF. In nucleotides, the CDR3 is TGTGCCAGCAGCGTGGCGGACAGGCTCAATTCACCCCTCCACTTT.

V gene TRBV19 combines with J gene TRBJ2-4; TRBD1 matches 9 bases. CDR3 length equals 15 residues. Germline CDR1 is LNHDA and CDR2 is SQIVND (reference sequence). The junction had 3 bases not matched to a gene; V was cut back by 5 bases and J by 1 base. CDR3 DNA sequence: TGTGCCAGTAGTGTGACAGGGGGGGCCAAAAACATTCAGTACTTC. Translating gives CASSVTGGAKNIQYF.

The J gene is TRBJ1-2, the V gene TRBV7-8; D possibly corresponds to TRBD1 (6 bases). The CDR3 is 14 residues long. V was cut by 1 base and J by 4 bases, with 10 bases left in between. Germline assignment: CDR1 SGHVS and CDR2 FQNEAQ. The chain's CDR3 is CASSLGDTSYGYTF. The CDR3 DNA reads TGTGCCAGCAGCTTAGGGGACACCAGCTATGGCTACACCTTC.

The V and J genes are TRBV19 and TRBJ1-2, with 7 nucleotides matching TRBD1. J gave up 4 bases and V 1 base, and 6 bases lay outside the gene matches. This CDR3 has 15 amino acids. The V gene's germline CDR1 is LNHDA and CDR2 SQIVND (reference sequence). The CDR3 loop reads CASSIVTGSTYGYTF. CDR3 nucleotide sequence: TGTGCCAGTAGTATAGTGACAGGGTCCACCTATGGCTACACCTTC.

The genes are TRBV7-3 and TRBJ2-3; 8 bases map to TRBD1. Trimming at V came to 5 bases and at J to 6 bases, leaving 10 bases not matched to a gene. The germline gives CDR1 SGHTA, CDR2 FQGTGA. CDR3 length: 15 residues. The CDR3 DNA reads as TGTGCCAGCAGCAAAACCCAGGGGGCAGGGGATACGCAGTATTTT. This sequence encodes CASSKTQGAGDTQYF.

This chain joins TRBV4-3 and TRBJ2-3; the D gene is possibly TRBD2 (6 bases). Germline V lookup: CDR1 LGHNA, CDR2 YSLEER. The CDR3 runs to 18 residues. V lost 0 bases and J 0 bases, leaving 16 bases between the germline ends. In DNA form, the CDR3 reads TGCGCCAGCAGCCAAGATTATCTCGGGCGGGGTAGCACAGATACGCAGTATTTT. Amino acids: CASSQDYLGRGSTDTQYF.

This sequence joins TRBV2 and TRBJ1-4; D is unresolved. CDR3 length equals 13 residues. The germline V gene has CDR1 SNHLY and CDR2 FYNNEI. V was pared by 8 bases and J by 0 bases, with 7 bases between. The CDR3 sequence is CASDTPTNEKLFF. DNA for the CDR3: TGTGCCAGCGACACACCAACTAATGAAAAACTGTTTTTT.

J is TRBJ1-6 and V is TRBV10-2, with D tentatively TRBD1 (6 bases). Germline V lookup: CDR1 WSHSY, CDR2 SAAADI. The length of the CDR3 is 14 residues. With 6 bases removed from V and 5 bases from J, the gap between germline ends came to 11 bases. The CDR3: CASRTGYHNSPLHF. The CDR3 coding sequence is TGCGCCAGCAGGACAGGATACCATAATTCACCCCTCCACTTT.

V gene TRBV4-1 combines with J gene TRBJ2-5, with a tentative D call TRBD2 (7 bases). CDR3 length: 17 residues. V was clipped by 0 bases and J by 4 bases, with 18 bases between them. In germline, CDR1 is MGHRA, CDR2 YSYEKL. CDR3 in amino acids: CASSQDVRGAGGETQYF. The CDR3 DNA follows: TGCGCCAGCAGCCAAGATGTTCGGGGGGCCGGGGGAGAGACCCAGTACTTC.

About this clone: The junction departs from germline at one end; a sequencing error may be responsible. This chain joins TRBV4-3 and TRBJ1-6; no clear D. Germline V lookup: CDR1 LGHNA, CDR2 YSLEER. The CDR3 is made up of 16 amino acids. For the CDR3, the DNA is TGCGCCAGCAGTCAAGACGAGGGATCCTATAATTCACCCCTCCACTTT. This translates into CASSQDEGSYNSPLHF.

The chain recombines TRBV7-9 with TRBJ1-5; D is perhaps TRBD1 (5 bases). CDR1 SEHNR and CDR2 FQNEAQ come from the germline V gene (reference sequence). CDR3 length equals 14 residues. The V gene lost 4 bases and the J gene lost 3 bases, with 10 bases spanning the gap. CDR3 protein: CASSSQGYNQPQHF. CDR3 coding DNA: TGTGCCAGCAGCTCCCAGGGTTACAATCAGCCCCAGCATTTT.

The chain links TRBV6-6 to TRBJ2-1; 11 nucleotides match TRBD1. The CDR3 is made up of 14 amino acids. Germline V gene lookup returns CDR1 MNHNY and CDR2 SVGAGI (reference sequence). V was pared by 6 bases and J by 10 bases, with 8 bases of the junction left unmatched. CDR3 DNA: TGTGCCAGCAGCGGACAGGGGGCGCTGTGGGAGCAGTTCTTC. It translates to CASSGQGALWEQFF.

V usage is TRBV27 and J usage is TRBJ2-1, with 9 bases aligning to TRBD2. The CDR3 runs 15 residues. Germline V gene data show CDR1 as MNHEY and CDR2 as SMNVEV (reference sequence). The trim removed 0 bases at V and 9 bases at J, leaving 6 bases unmatched. CDR3 in amino acids: CASSLSTLAGVEQFF. In DNA, the CDR3 is TGTGCCAGCAGTTTATCGACACTAGCGGGCGTTGAGCAGTTCTTC.

This chain's CDR3 is CASRVRPGQFSYEQYF. DNA of the CDR3: TGCGCCAGCAGGGTTCGACCAGGACAGTTCTCCTACGAGCAGTACTTC. The rearrangement links TRBV5-1 to TRBJ2-7, with D perhaps TRBD1 (6 bases). Germline lookup yields CDR1 SGHRS and CDR2 YFSETQ. The CDR3 contains 16 residues. The ends were cut back, 5 bases at V and 0 bases at J, with 18 bases in the middle.

A note on this clone: At the DNA level, this CDR3 is encoded by other sequences in the same sample as well. The J gene is TRBJ2-7, the V gene TRBV27; TRBD2 might be the D (5 bases). Germline CDR1 and CDR2: MNHEY and SMNVEV (reference sequence). The CDR3 has 13 residues. With 3 bases removed from V and 3 bases from J, the gap between germline ends came to 9 bases. CDR3 sequence: CASSLGRSYEQYF. Written as DNA, the CDR3 is TGTGCCAGCAGTTTGGGGAGAAGCTACGAGCAGTACTTC.

The rearrangement uses TRBV4-2 and TRBJ1-4, with 9 bases that match TRBD1. With V trimmed by 3 bases and J by 7 bases, 6 bases remained unmatched. CDR1 is LGHNA and CDR2 is YNFKEQ in the germline V gene. The CDR3 is 15 residues long. CDR3 DNA: TGTGCCAGCAGCCATGCCGGGACAGGGCTTGAAAAACTGTTTTTT. Translating gives CASSHAGTGLEKLFF.

This rearrangement joins TRBV13 to TRBJ2-7; TRBD2 might be the D (5 bases). Trimming took 5 bases from V and 6 from J, leaving 17 bases between them. Germline loops: CDR1 PRHDT, CDR2 FYEKMQ (reference sequence). CDR3 length: 14 amino acids. The CDR3, as DNA: TGTGCCAGCAGCCTCTTCGCCGGGGTGGGCGAGCAGTACTTC. This gives the protein CASSLFAGVGEQYF.

V is TRBV27 and J is TRBJ2-7, with a weak D call TRBD2 (6 bases). There are 16 residues in the CDR3. Per germline, CDR1 MNHEY and CDR2 SMNVEV (reference sequence). The V end was cut by 4 bases, the J end by 2 bases, with 18 bases between. CDR3 bases: TGTGCCAGCAGTTCCCTCTTGGGGGGACTTCCCTACGAGCAGTACTTC. Translated, it gives CASSSLLGGLPYEQYF.